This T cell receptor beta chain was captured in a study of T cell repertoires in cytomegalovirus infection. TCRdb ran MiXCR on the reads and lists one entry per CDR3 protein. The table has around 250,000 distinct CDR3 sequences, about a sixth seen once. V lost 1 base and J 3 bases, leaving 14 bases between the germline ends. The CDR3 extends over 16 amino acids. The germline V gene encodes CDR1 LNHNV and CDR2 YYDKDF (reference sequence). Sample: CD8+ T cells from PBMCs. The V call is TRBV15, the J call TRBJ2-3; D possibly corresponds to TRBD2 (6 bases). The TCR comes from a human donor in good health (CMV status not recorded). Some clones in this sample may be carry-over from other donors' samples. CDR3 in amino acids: CATSRVRDGGTDTQYF. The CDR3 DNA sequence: TGTGCCACCAGCAGAGTCCGTGACGGGGGAACAGATACGCAGTATTTT.